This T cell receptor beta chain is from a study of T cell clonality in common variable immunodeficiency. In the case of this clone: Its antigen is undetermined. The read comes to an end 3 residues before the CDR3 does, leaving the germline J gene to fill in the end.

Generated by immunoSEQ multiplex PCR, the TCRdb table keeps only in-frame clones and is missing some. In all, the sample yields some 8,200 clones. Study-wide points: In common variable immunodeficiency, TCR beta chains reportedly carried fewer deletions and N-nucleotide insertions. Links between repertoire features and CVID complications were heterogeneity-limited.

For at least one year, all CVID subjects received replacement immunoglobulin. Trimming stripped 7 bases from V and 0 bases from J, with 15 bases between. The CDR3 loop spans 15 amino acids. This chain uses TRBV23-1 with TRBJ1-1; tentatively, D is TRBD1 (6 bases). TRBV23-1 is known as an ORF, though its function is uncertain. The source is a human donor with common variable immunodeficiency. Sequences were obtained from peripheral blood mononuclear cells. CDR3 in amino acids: CASTNTGPMNTEAFF. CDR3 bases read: TGCGCCAGCACCAACACAGGGCCAATGAACACTGAA.